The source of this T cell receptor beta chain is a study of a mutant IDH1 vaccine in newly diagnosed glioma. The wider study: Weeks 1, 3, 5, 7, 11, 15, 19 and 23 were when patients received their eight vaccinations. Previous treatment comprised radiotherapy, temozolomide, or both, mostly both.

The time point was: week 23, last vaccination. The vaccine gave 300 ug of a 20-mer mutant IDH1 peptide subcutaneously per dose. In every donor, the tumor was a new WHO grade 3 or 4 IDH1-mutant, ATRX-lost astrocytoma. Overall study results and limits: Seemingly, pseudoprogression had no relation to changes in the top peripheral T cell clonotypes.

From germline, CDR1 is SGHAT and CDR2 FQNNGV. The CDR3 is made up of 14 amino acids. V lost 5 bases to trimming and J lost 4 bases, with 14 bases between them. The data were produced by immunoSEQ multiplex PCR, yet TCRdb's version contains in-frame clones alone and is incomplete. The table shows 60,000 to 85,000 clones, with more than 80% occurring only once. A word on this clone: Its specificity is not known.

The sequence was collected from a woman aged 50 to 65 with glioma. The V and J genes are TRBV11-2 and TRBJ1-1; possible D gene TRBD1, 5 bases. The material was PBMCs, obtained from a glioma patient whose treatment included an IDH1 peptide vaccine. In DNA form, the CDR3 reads TGTGCCAGCAGCCGCGCCGGGGCGCGCACTGAAGCTTTCTTT. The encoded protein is CASSRAGARTEAFF.